The next 17 T cell receptor beta chains were all read from a single sample in a study of CD8+CD57+ T cells in acquired aplastic anemia. The authors sequenced patients whose flow cytometry had shown CD8+CD57+ cell expansion. TCR beta VDJ and CDR3 profiles were obtained from a genomic DNA template. MiXCR was run by TCRdb on the reads, yielding one entry per CDR3 protein. The sample consists of 150,000 to 200,000 distinct CDR3 sequences, around 50% of them appearing once. What was sequenced was sorted CD4+, CD8+, or CD8+CD57+ T cells (not recorded which) from PBMCs. Source of these receptors: a human donor with aplastic anemia.

In this sample, this clonotype turned up a few times. This chain links TRBV10-3 with TRBJ2-6; either TRBD1 or TRBD2 may fit D (6 bases each). Trimming removed 4 bases from V and 2 bases from J, with 9 bases in between. CDR1 and CDR2 from the germline V gene are ENHRY and SYGVKD. This CDR3 contains 15 residues. CDR3 coding DNA: TGTGCCATCAGTGTTGGGGGGCCTGGGGCCAACGTCCTGACTTTC. It encodes CAISVGGPGANVLTF.

V gene TRBV2 combines with J gene TRBJ1-5; D uncertain. The CDR3 extends over 14 amino acids. V was pared by 4 bases and J by 2 bases, with 9 bases between. Looked up from germline, CDR1 is SNHLY and CDR2 is FYNNEI. The CDR3: CASSGLTGNQPQHF. The CDR3 region has the DNA TGTGCCAGCAGTGGGTTGACCGGCAATCAGCCCCAGCATTTT.

Details on this clonotype: The CDR3 end shows no conserved phenylalanine or tryptophan, and so a read error is likely. The V gene is TRBV2, the J gene TRBJ2-3; D possibly corresponds to TRBD1 (6 bases). There are 17 residues in the CDR3. CDR1 and CDR2 from the germline V gene are SNHLY and FYNNEI. Trimming shortened V by 7 bases and J by 2 bases, and 22 bases separated the two germline ends. As DNA, the CDR3 is TGTGCCAGCAATGGCAGGGGTTCCCGAGGGGACACAGATACGCAGTATCTG. Amino acids: CASNGRGSRGDTDTQYL.

This clonotype was observed a single time. The chain couples TRBV7-2 to TRBJ2-1; D might be TRBD1 or TRBD2, each matching 6 bases. The CDR3 extends over 15 amino acids. Germline values: CDR1 SGHTA, CDR2 FQGNSA. V was trimmed by 0 bases and J by 4 bases, leaving 10 bases between them. CDR3 protein: CASSLAQGRYNEQFF. The CDR3 coding sequence is TGTGCCAGCAGCTTAGCGCAGGGGAGGTACAATGAGCAGTTCTTC.

J is TRBJ2-2 and V is TRBV5-1; D unclear. Trimming removed 0 bases at V and 1 base at J, with 13 bases between. The CDR3 has 17 residues. The V gene's germline CDR1 is SGHRS and CDR2 YFSETQ. The CDR3 region is CASSLVPPGLNTGELFF. The DNA of the CDR3 is TGCGCCAGCAGCTTGGTCCCTCCCGGATTGAACACCGGGGAGCTGTTTTTT.

Many counts were recorded for this clonotype. The CDR3 here is CASSLGTPAWSPLHF. DNA for the CDR3: TGTGCCAGCAGCCTGGGGACGCCGGCGTGGTCACCCCTCCACTTT. V usage is TRBV5-6 and J usage is TRBJ1-6; a weak D match, TRBD1 (5 bases). CDR1 SGHDT and CDR2 YYEEEE come from the germline V gene. The CDR3 runs to 15 residues. V was clipped by 4 bases and J by 10 bases, with 18 bases between them.

This CDR3 is CASRREHGTGGSGELFF. CDR3 bases: TGTGCCAGCAGAAGAGAACACGGGACAGGGGGATCCGGGGAGCTGTTTTTT. The chain is built from TRBV6-1 and TRBJ2-2; 11 bases are a match to TRBD1. CDR3 length: 17 residues. The V gene end was trimmed by 6 bases and the J gene end by 6 bases; junction bases not matched to a gene: 12. Germline values: CDR1 MNHNS, CDR2 SASEGT.

This chain links TRBV6-5 with TRBJ1-2, with D perhaps TRBD1 (6 bases). Germline V gives CDR1 MNHEY, CDR2 SVGAGI. Trimming left V 5 bases short and J 0 bases short, with 13 bases between. This CDR3 has 15 residues. CDR3 nucleotide sequence: TGTGCCAGCAGTCACCAACAGGGATCTAACTATGGCTACACCTTC. Its translation is CASSHQQGSNYGYTF.

The V gene is TRBV12-3 or TRBV12-4, the J gene TRBJ1-1, with D perhaps TRBD1 (6 bases). Trimming took off 3 bases at V and 3 bases at J, with 11 bases between the two ends. The CDR3 is 14 amino acids. The CDR3 DNA is TGTGCCAGCAGTTTCAGGGGTATTTACACTGAAGCTTTCTTT. This translates into CASSFRGIYTEAFF.

The V and J genes are TRBV15 and TRBJ1-4; possibly TRBD1 for D (5 bases). CDR3 length: 14 residues. V gave up 8 bases and J gave up 2 bases, with 12 bases separating them. CDR1 LNHNV and CDR2 YYDKDF come from the germline V gene (reference sequence). CDR3 region: CATGVGGTNEKLFF. DNA of the CDR3: TGTGCCACCGGCGTTGGGGGGACTAATGAAAAACTGTTTTTT.

The rearrangement uses TRBV20-1 and TRBJ2-5; 11 positions match TRBD2. This CDR3 is 15 amino acids long. V was pared by 4 bases and J by 2 bases, with 6 bases of the junction left unmatched. Per germline, CDR1 DFQATT and CDR2 SNEGSKA (reference sequence). The CDR3, as DNA: TGCAGTGCTACGTTCCTAGCGGGGGGACAAGAGACCCAGTACTTC. This translates into CSATFLAGGQETQYF.

This clonotype was seen ten or more times. The chain recombines TRBV5-1 with TRBJ2-7; 9 positions match TRBD1. Germline trimming cut 2 bases from V and 7 bases from J; bases unmatched to any gene: 13. The CDR3 sequence is 16 residues long. CDR1 and CDR2 (germline): SGHRS, YFSETQ. The CDR3 loop reads CASSFHRGPVAGEQYF. DNA of the CDR3: TGCGCCAGCAGCTTTCACAGGGGGCCGGTCGCGGGAGAGCAGTACTTC.

This clonotype was picked up many times. This chain uses TRBV11-2 with TRBJ1-6; a possible D gene is TRBD1 (6 bases). Looked up from germline, CDR1 is SGHAT and CDR2 is FQNNGV. The V gene lost 5 bases and the J gene lost 10 bases, with 30 bases spanning the gap. This CDR3 has 19 residues. CDR3 amino acids: CASSRNVGGRNRGKSPLHF. The CDR3 DNA reads TGTGCCAGCAGCCGGAACGTGGGGGGGCGTAATAGGGGGAAATCACCCCTCCACTTT.

This clonotype was seen repeatedly, ten times or more. The chain is built from TRBV24-1 and TRBJ1-5, with D perhaps TRBD1 (6 bases). V lost 12 bases, J lost 0 bases, and 26 bases lay in between. The CDR3 is 18 amino acids. Germline CDR1 reads KGHDR; CDR2 reads SFDVKD. In DNA, the CDR3 is TGTGCCTCGCCAGATTTGGGACAACAGTCCAATAGCAATCAGCCCCAGCATTTT. Its translation is CASPDLGQQSNSNQPQHF.

This clonotype was picked up many times. V is TRBV5-1 and J is TRBJ2-5; D not resolved. CDR1 is SGHRS, CDR2 YFSETQ, per germline. The CDR3 is made up of 14 amino acids. Deletions cut 0 bases from V and 5 bases from J, with 11 bases between. Here the CDR3 reads CASSLAYRWETQYF. The CDR3 DNA is TGCGCCAGCAGCTTGGCCTATCGGTGGGAGACCCAGTACTTC.

This clonotype was seen at least ten times. The rearrangement links TRBV5-6 to TRBJ1-2, with D maybe TRBD1 (6 bases). Trimming took off 0 bases at V and 3 bases at J, with 18 bases between the two ends. CDR1 and CDR2 (germline): SGHDT, YYEEEE. This CDR3 is 17 amino acids long. The CDR3 loop reads CASSLAVRGLAHYGYTF. DNA for the CDR3: TGTGCCAGCAGCTTGGCCGTCAGGGGTTTGGCTCACTATGGCTACACCTTC. The full variable domain, with the rest looked up from reference TRBV5-6 and TRBJ1-2, is DAGVTQSPTHLIKTRGQQVTLRCSPKSGHDTVSWYQQALGQGPQFIFQYYEEEERQRGNFPDRFSGHQFPNYSSELNVNALLLGDSALYLCASSLAVRGLAHYGYTFGSGTRLTVV.

In this sample, this clonotype turned up many times. This sequence joins TRBV13 and TRBJ2-7; D might be TRBD1 (6 bases). This CDR3 contains 12 residues. From germline, CDR1 is PRHDT and CDR2 FYEKMQ (reference sequence). The ends were cut back, 5 bases at V and 6 bases at J, with 11 bases in the middle. CDR3 residues: CASSTPRGEQYF. The CDR3 DNA reads as TGTGCCAGCAGCACCCCCAGGGGCGAGCAGTACTTC.